The 12 T cell receptor beta chains below all came from one sample that was sequenced in a study of OX40 agonist ivuxolimab in advanced cancers. Profiled with immunoSEQ multiplex PCR; TCRdb holds only in-frame clones, not every one. Among fewer than 85,000 clones, roughly 90% were seen once, and the ten largest hold about 0.7%. The sequences come from CD4+ or CD8+ T cells sorted from blood, collected in a trial of the OX40 agonist ivuxolimab. These receptors were taken from an adult with an advanced solid tumor such as melanoma, head and neck, liver or kidney cancer.

Here the CDR3 DNA reads TGTGCCAGCAGTTACGCTGGGGCCAACGTCCTGACTTTC. Amino acids: CASSYAGANVLTF. The chain joins TRBV6-5 to TRBJ2-6; D is uncertain. From germline, CDR1 is MNHEY and CDR2 SVGAGI. Trimming left V 2 bases short and J 2 bases short, with 1 base between. The CDR3 covers 13 residues.

The rearrangement joins TRBV27 to TRBJ2-5, with unresolved D. Germline V CDR1 and CDR2: MNHEY, SMNVEV (reference sequence). V was trimmed by 0 bases and J by 4 bases, leaving 12 bases between them. CDR3 length: 15 amino acids. CDR3 loop: CASSLSRNVRETQYF. The CDR3 nucleotides are TGTGCCAGCAGTTTATCGAGAAACGTAAGAGAGACCCAGTACTTC.

The gene calls are TRBV7-6 and TRBJ2-1; TRBD2 agrees at 9 bases. V gave up 4 bases and J gave up 4 bases; unmatched junction bases: 8. Germline V gene sequence: CDR1 SGHVS, CDR2 FNYEAQ. This CDR3 has 16 residues. The CDR3, as DNA: TGTGCCAGCAGCTCTCTAGCGGGAAGCGGGTACAATGAGCAGTTCTTC. It yields the protein CASSSLAGSGYNEQFF.

The chain is built from TRBV4-2 and TRBJ2-1; TRBD2 matches at 10 bases. The CDR3 spans 16 residues. Germline CDR1 LGHNA, CDR2 YNFKEQ. With 0 bases clipped from V and 7 bases from J, the junction kept 6 bases outside the gene matches. CDR3 residues: CASSQDTLAGANEQFF. The CDR3 bases are TGTGCCAGCAGCCAAGATACCCTAGCGGGAGCTAATGAGCAGTTCTTC.

This chain joins TRBV4-3 and TRBJ2-2, with 7 bases matching TRBD2. Unmatched junction bases numbered 8, after V lost 0 bases and J lost 4 bases. This CDR3 region has 17 residues. From germline, CDR1 is LGHNA and CDR2 YSLEER. CDR3 sequence: CASSQDGRGLTTGELFF. The CDR3 DNA follows: TGCGCCAGCAGCCAAGATGGGAGGGGCCTAACCACCGGGGAGCTGTTTTTT.

The V call is TRBV6-1, the J call TRBJ2-5; 9 nucleotides line up with TRBD1. Per germline, CDR1 MNHNS and CDR2 SASEGT. The CDR3 consists of 15 residues. Trimming removed 4 bases from V and 7 bases from J; junction bases left unmatched: 10. The CDR3 sequence: CASSGTWTGAGTQYF. DNA of the CDR3: TGTGCCAGCAGTGGCACCTGGACAGGGGCAGGGACCCAGTACTTC.

CDR3 residues: CAKPAGTRNTIYF. For the CDR3, the DNA is TGTGCCAAACCCGCAGGGACCCGAAACACCATATATTTT. The chain has TRBV19 and TRBJ1-3; D is perhaps TRBD1 (5 bases). Per the germline V gene, CDR1 is LNHDA and CDR2 is SQIVND (reference sequence). The CDR3 contains 13 residues. The V end was cut by 10 bases, the J end by 5 bases, with 15 bases between.

V and J are TRBV7-8 and TRBJ2-2, with D maybe TRBD2 (5 bases). The CDR3 totals 15 residues. V lost 3 bases to trimming and J lost 4 bases, with 12 bases between them. Germline CDR1 reads SGHVS; CDR2 reads FQNEAQ. CDR3 nucleotides: TGTGCCAGCAGCTTCCGGACCGAGGGCACCGGGGAGCTGTTTTTT. Translation gives CASSFRTEGTGELFF.

This clone has just one count. The CDR3 bases are TGTGCCAGCTCACCAACGGCTAGCGGGCCTGGGGGGGATACGCAGTATTTT. Residues: CASSPTASGPGGDTQYF. V gene TRBV18 combines with J gene TRBJ2-3; 8 nucleotides agree with TRBD2. J gave up 6 bases and V 2 bases, and 13 bases lay outside the gene matches. Per germline, CDR1 KGHSH and CDR2 LQKENI. There are 17 residues in the CDR3. The variable domain in full, with the rest retrieved from reference TRBV18 and TRBJ2-3, is NAGVMQNPRHLVRRRGQEARLRCSPMKGHSHVYWYRQLPEEGLKFMVYLQKENIIDESGMPKERFSAEFPKEGPSILRIQQVVRGDSAAYFCASSPTASGPGGDTQYFGPGTRLTVL.

This clone appeared once. This CDR3 is CASSGGYSGNTIYF. Here the CDR3 DNA reads TGTGCCAGCAGTGGGGGCTACTCTGGAAACACCATATATTTT. The chain joins TRBV6-5 to TRBJ1-3, with D possibly being TRBD1 (6 bases). The CDR3 is 14 amino acids. V lost 5 bases, J lost 0 bases, and 8 bases lay in between. Germline values: CDR1 MNHEY, CDR2 SVGAGI.

The chain joins TRBV4-1 to TRBJ2-7, with TRBD1 matching over 10 bases. The CDR3 is 15 residues long. V shed 5 bases and J 5 bases; nucleotides not matched to a gene: 9. Germline lookup yields CDR1 MGHRA and CDR2 YSYEKL. In nucleotides, the CDR3 is TGCGCCAGCAGCGGTCGGACAGGGGGTATCAACGAGCAGTACTTC. Its protein product is CASSGRTGGINEQYF.

The chain couples TRBV25-1 to TRBJ2-3; 10 nucleotides match TRBD2. Germline V gene sequence: CDR1 MGHDK, CDR2 SYGVNS. V dropped 3 bases and J dropped 1; count of bases not matched to a gene: 4. This CDR3 comprises 16 residues. The CDR3 nucleotides are TGTGCCAGCAGTGATATGCTAGCGGGAGGCACAGATACGCAGTATTTT. This gives the protein CASSDMLAGGTDTQYF.